This TCR beta chain appears in the sequencing data of a study of T cells in Graves' hyperthyroidism and ophthalmopathy. Study conclusions and caveats: In simple terms, a model built on 13 V-J features told ophthalmopathy apart from stable hyperthyroidism.

This clonotype appeared a few times. Antigen unknown. Patients having uncontrolled infection, another autoimmune disease, pregnancy or lactation were not included. CDR1 is SQVTM, CDR2 ANQGSEA, per germline. V lost 2 bases and J 2 bases, leaving 13 bases between the germline ends. The CDR3 is 14 amino acids. TCR beta CDR3 regions were amplified from RNA. Initially, a first-round RT-PCR of the TCR CDR3 employed the HTBI primer set. TCRdb recomputed calls from the multiplex PCR reads with MiXCR, one row per CDR3 protein. The sample lists around 620,000 distinct CDR3 sequences, about 45% occurring once. The gene calls are TRBV29-1 and TRBJ2-7, with D perhaps matching TRBD2 (5 bases). The source of this sequence is an adult woman with Graves' disease, either hyperthyroidism or ophthalmopathy (not recorded which). Sequencing input: peripheral blood or thyroid tissue (not recorded which). The CDR3 reads CSVEKSGQPYEQYF. The CDR3 nucleotides read TGCAGCGTTGAAAAGAGCGGTCAGCCCTACGAGCAGTACTTC.